This T cell receptor beta chain was found in a study of blood T cell repertoires in COVID-19. Study-wide background: Material from acute and convalescent COVID-19 was sourced from the United States, Italy and Spain. From T cells, B-cell-depleted T cells, or PBMCs came the material, which was cDNA or gDNA.

J was trimmed by 6 bases and V by 4 bases; bases with no gene match: 15. The CDR3 is 16 residues long. CDR1 SGHRS and CDR2 YFSETQ come from the germline V gene. Authors' processing steps: Amplification from reference gene primers served as the basis for estimated nucleated cell counts. Clones were sequenced by immunoSEQ multiplex PCR, and TCRdb holds only the in-frame ones, with some missing. The D gene and trimming were derived from the DNA, and the V and J assignments and clone size from that table. The sample comprises 70,000 or so clones, roughly 91% of which are singletons, and around 0.6% rests with the top ten.

Material for sequencing was peripheral blood. This sequence originates from a man aged 55 to 69 with acute or convalescent COVID-19. The rearrangement uses TRBV5-1 and TRBJ2-7; 8 positions match TRBD1. Written as DNA, the CDR3 is TGCGCCAGCAGCGGAACCGCACAGGGGGTAAGGAGCGAGCAGTACTTC. Translating gives CASSGTAQGVRSEQYF.